The T cell receptor beta chain described here comes from a study of blood T cell repertoires in COVID-19. CDR1 and CDR2 from the germline V gene are SGHRS and YFSETQ. Deletions cut 0 bases from V and 5 bases from J, with 14 bases between. The CDR3 contains 15 residues. This table comes from immunoSEQ multiplex PCR, and its TCRdb copy is limited to in-frame clones, with some not included. The sample includes about 430,000 clones, approximately 91% of them seen just once. Source material: PBMCs or T cells enriched from blood (not recorded which). This chain uses TRBV5-1 with TRBJ1-2, with D possibly matching TRBD1 (5 bases). The receptor was derived from a young woman who had been exposed to COVID-19. This chain's CDR3 is CASSLDGARGYGYTF. CDR3 DNA sequence: TGCGCCAGCAGCTTGGATGGAGCCCGGGGGTATGGCTACACCTTC.